The clone carrying this TCR beta chain has only a few counts. Its antigen is not identified. This record comes from a study of blood T cells in healthy people across ages. Across the whole study: About one barcoded beta molecule per two T cells was the capture yield of template switching.

Overall study results and limits: Naive CD4+ cell counts and diversity both ran higher in long-lived than in aged donors.

Aged roughly 6 to 90, donors were systemically healthy Caucasians from Russia. A sample-barcoded 5' primer and a J-beta primer mix were used in a second PCR of about 6 to 12 cycles. Tags on each cDNA molecule came from a template-switch adaptor with 12 random nucleotides. TCRdb itself ran the 5' RACE reads through MiXCR, one entry per CDR3 protein. This table has about 900,000 distinct CDR3 sequences, about 48% appearing once. The CDR3 contains 16 residues. Germline V lookup: CDR1 SGHTA, CDR2 FQGNSA. V was clipped by 5 bases and J by 1 base, with 17 bases between them. The receptor's source is a man between 25 and 39 years old in good health. Sequenced material: blood. The V and J genes are TRBV7-2 and TRBJ1-1; D unclear. The CDR3 loop is CASSLGGVGGNTEAFF. CDR3 DNA sequence: TGTGCCAGCAGCCTTGGTGGAGTCGGCGGGAACACTGAAGCTTTCTTT.